This entry is about one T cell receptor beta chain. Its antigen is not identified. The entry originates in a study of cytomegalovirus exposure and HLA in healthy donors. On the study more broadly: Findings of an earlier analysis included around 120 million unique TCR beta sequences from roughly 180 million T cells. Roughly 85 million unique TCRs from HLA-typed donors made up an early data release.

Study-level points and caveats: In a later analysis, V- and J-gene trimming of beta chains associated with a DCLRE1C missense variant, replicated independently. A likely sequencing artifact accounted for one observed cluster of highly shared sequence variants.

This CDR3 has 17 amino acids. Trimming removed 0 bases from V and 2 bases from J; junction bases left unmatched: 10. Germline values: CDR1 SGHRS, CDR2 YFSETQ. The PCR was carried out with 60 Vbeta primers and 13 Jbeta primers. Assay used: immunoSEQ multiplex PCR; TCRdb lists only in-frame clones, some missing. The table includes 150,000 or so clones, 76% detected once. The chain uses TRBV5-1 and TRBJ2-7; 8 positions agree with TRBD1. This TCR was recovered from a male donor in good health and CMV-seronegative. Sequenced sample: PBMCs. CDR3 in DNA: TGCGCCAGCAGCTTGGTAGGACAGGGCTTAGTTCCCTACGAGCAGTACTTC. It specifies CASSLVGQGLVPYEQYF.